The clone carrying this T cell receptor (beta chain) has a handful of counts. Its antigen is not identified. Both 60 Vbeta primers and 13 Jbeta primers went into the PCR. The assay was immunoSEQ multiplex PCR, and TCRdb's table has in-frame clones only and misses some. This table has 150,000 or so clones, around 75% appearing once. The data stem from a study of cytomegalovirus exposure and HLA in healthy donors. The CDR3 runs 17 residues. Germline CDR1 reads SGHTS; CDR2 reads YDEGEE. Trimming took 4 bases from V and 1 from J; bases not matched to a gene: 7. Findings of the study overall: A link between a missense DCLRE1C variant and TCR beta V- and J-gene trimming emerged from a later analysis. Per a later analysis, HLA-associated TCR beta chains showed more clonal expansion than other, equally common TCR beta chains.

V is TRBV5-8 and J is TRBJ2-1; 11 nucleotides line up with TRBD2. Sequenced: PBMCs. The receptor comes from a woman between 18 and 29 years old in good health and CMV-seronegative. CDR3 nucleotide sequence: TGTGCCAGCAGCCTTAGCGGGAGGGCCGGTTCCTACAATGAGCAGTTCTTC. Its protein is CASSLSGRAGSYNEQFF.